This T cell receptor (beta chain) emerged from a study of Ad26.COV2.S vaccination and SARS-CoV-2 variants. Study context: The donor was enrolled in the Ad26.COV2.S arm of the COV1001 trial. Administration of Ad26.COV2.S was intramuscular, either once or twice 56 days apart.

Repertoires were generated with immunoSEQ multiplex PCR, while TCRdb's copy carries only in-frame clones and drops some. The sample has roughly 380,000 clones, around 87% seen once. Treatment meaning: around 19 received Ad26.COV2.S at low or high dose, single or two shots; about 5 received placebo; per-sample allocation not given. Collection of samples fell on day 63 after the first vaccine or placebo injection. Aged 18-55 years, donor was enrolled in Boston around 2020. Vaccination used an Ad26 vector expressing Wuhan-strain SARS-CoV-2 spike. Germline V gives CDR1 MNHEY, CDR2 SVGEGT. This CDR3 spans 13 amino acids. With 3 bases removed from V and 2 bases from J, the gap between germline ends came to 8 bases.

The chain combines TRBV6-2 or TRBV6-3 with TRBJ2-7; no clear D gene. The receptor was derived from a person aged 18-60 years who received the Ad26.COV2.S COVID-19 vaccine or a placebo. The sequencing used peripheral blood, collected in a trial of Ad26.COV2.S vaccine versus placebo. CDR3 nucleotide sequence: TGTGCCAGCAGTTATCGTGTTACCTACGAGCAGTACTTC. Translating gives CASSYRVTYEQYF.